Detailed here is one T cell receptor beta chain. What it recognizes is unknown. The sample comes from a study of cytomegalovirus exposure and HLA in healthy donors. Overall study: Approximately 81% of around 400 genotyped donors fell in the Caucasian-associated ancestry cluster.

Study-wide points: An observed cluster of highly shared sequence variants was recorded as a likely sequencing artifact. Per published reports, the classifier diagnosed cytomegalovirus status with high specificity and sensitivity. TCR beta chain V- and J-gene trimming was linked, in a later analysis, to a missense variant in DCLRE1C.

PCR primers comprised 60 Vbeta and 13 Jbeta primers. Some clones are missing from TCRdb's copy, which holds only in-frame ones; the method was immunoSEQ multiplex PCR. Among under 200,000 clones, approximately 71% were seen once, and the ten largest hold less than 9.5%. The TCR was taken from a woman aged 40 to 50 in good health and CMV-seropositive. The sequenced sample was PBMCs.

The CDR3 region is CSVDSGSGRTQYF. In DNA, the CDR3 is TGCAGCGTTGATTCTGGGTCAGGGCGGACCCAGTACTTC. The V and J genes are TRBV29-1 and TRBJ2-5, with D tentatively TRBD1 (5 bases). CDR1 is SQVTM and CDR2 is ANQGSEA in the germline V gene. The V end lost 3 bases, the J end lost 7 bases, and 15 bases lay between the germline ends. The length of the CDR3 is 13 residues.